The 23 T cell receptor beta chains in this list originate from one sample, sequenced in a study of immune evolution from preneoplasia to lung adenocarcinoma. TCRdb keeps only in-frame clones here, not all; method: immunoSEQ multiplex PCR. The table lists approximately 6,800 clones, roughly 80% of them singletons, with roughly a sixth in the top ten. Sequences were obtained from FFPE adjacent normal lung tissue. The origin of the receptors is a person between 65 and 79 years old with lung adenocarcinoma.

This clone was seen a few times. The V gene is TRBV5-6, the J gene TRBJ2-6; 7 positions match TRBD2. CDR3 length: 18 amino acids. The germline CDR1 and CDR2 sequences are SGHDT and YYEEEE. The junction had 7 bases not matched to a gene; V was cut back by 1 base and J by 0 bases. In DNA form, the CDR3 reads TGTGCCAGCAGCTTGTTCAGTGCGGGGGTCTCTGGGGCCAACGTCCTGACTTTC. As protein: CASSLFSAGVSGANVLTF.

The V and J genes are TRBV7-9 and TRBJ2-3; TRBD1 matches at 7 bases. The V segment lost 5 bases and the J segment 1 base; nucleotides outside the gene matches: 9. The CDR3 is made up of 16 amino acids. In germline, CDR1 is SEHNR, CDR2 FQNEAQ (reference sequence). CDR3 in amino acids: CASSSLTGFGTDTQYF. The CDR3, as DNA: TGTGCCAGCAGCAGCTTGACAGGGTTCGGCACAGATACGCAGTATTTT.

The CDR3 region is CASSVGVDEQFF. The CDR3 coding sequence is TGTGCCAGCAGCGTAGGAGTCGATGAGCAGTTCTTC. The chain employs TRBV9 and TRBJ2-1; D is uncertain. Germline CDR1 is SGDLS and CDR2 is YYNGEE. The V end lost 0 bases, the J end lost 8 bases, and 6 bases lay between the germline ends. The CDR3 extends over 12 amino acids.

The genes are TRBV5-1 and TRBJ2-2; 10 bases map to TRBD2. Trimming cost V 1 base and J 4 bases; bases outside gene matches: 1. The CDR3 covers 15 residues. The V gene's germline CDR1 is SGHRS and CDR2 YFSETQ. The CDR3 is CASSLTSGVTGELFF. In nucleotides, the CDR3 is TGCGCCAGCAGCTTGACTAGCGGGGTCACCGGGGAGCTGTTTTTT.

This clone was seen a handful of times. The rearrangement uses TRBV29-1 and TRBJ1-1; no firm D call. Per germline, CDR1 SQVTM and CDR2 ANQGSEA. V was pared by 4 bases and J by 2 bases, with 11 bases between. The CDR3 is 13 residues long. CDR3: CSVGEAVNTEAFF. Written as DNA, the CDR3 is TGCAGCGTTGGAGAAGCTGTAAACACTGAAGCTTTCTTT.

CDR3 residues: CAWTGTGRREKLFF. Written as DNA, the CDR3 is TGTGCCTGGACCGGGACAGGGAGACGTGAAAAACTGTTTTTT. The genes are TRBV30 and TRBJ1-4; TRBD1 matches 9 bases. Germline V gives CDR1 GTSNPN, CDR2 SVGIG (reference sequence). V was clipped by 4 bases and J by 7 bases; unmatched bases: 7. The length of the CDR3 is 14 residues.

The rearrangement uses TRBV10-3 and TRBJ2-2; D gene ambiguous. The V and J ends lost 3 bases and 6 bases respectively, with 5 bases between them. The CDR3 spans 12 residues. The V gene's germline CDR1 is ENHRY and CDR2 SYGVKD. The CDR3, as DNA: TGTGCCATCAGTGAACTATCCGGGGAGCTGTTTTTT. This gives the protein CAISELSGELFF.

This clone was counted between two and nine times. This sequence joins TRBV28 and TRBJ1-5; 8 nucleotides line up with TRBD1. The CDR3 is made up of 13 amino acids. The V gene end was trimmed by 5 bases and the J gene end by 5 bases; junction bases not matched to a gene: 2. Germline V lookup: CDR1 MDHEN, CDR2 SYDVKM. The CDR3 loop reads CASSDRGDQPQHF. As DNA, the CDR3 is TGTGCCAGCAGTGACAGGGGCGATCAGCCCCAGCATTTT.

The rearrangement joins TRBV7-9 to TRBJ2-1; 10 nucleotides line up with TRBD2. This CDR3 contains 14 residues. CDR1 and CDR2 (germline): SEHNR, FQNEAQ (reference sequence). The ends lost 7 bases at V and 10 bases at J; junction bases unmatched: 10. The CDR3 is CASNTAGGRSEQFF. The CDR3 nucleotides are TGTGCCAGCAACACAGCGGGGGGGCGTTCGGAGCAGTTCTTC.

This chain connects TRBV6-5 to TRBJ2-1; a possible D gene is TRBD1 (6 bases). CDR1 and CDR2 from the germline V gene are MNHEY and SVGAGI. CDR3 length: 12 amino acids. Trimming removed 4 bases at V and 10 bases at J, with 11 bases between. Here the CDR3 reads CASSSTGFEQFF. The CDR3, as DNA: TGTGCCAGCAGTTCCACAGGGTTCGAGCAGTTCTTC.

The chain joins TRBV18 to TRBJ1-1; 8 bases map to TRBD1. With 4 bases clipped from V and 2 bases from J, the junction kept 3 bases outside the gene matches. The CDR3 has 14 residues. Germline V CDR1 and CDR2: KGHSH, LQKENI. CDR3 loop: CASSRGQGNTEAFF. The DNA for the CDR3 is TGTGCCAGCTCACGAGGACAGGGTAACACTGAAGCTTTCTTT.

J is TRBJ1-6 and V is TRBV9; 8 positions agree with TRBD1. J gave up 16 bases and V 3 bases, and 15 bases lay outside the gene matches. Germline V gene sequence: CDR1 SGDLS, CDR2 YYNGEE. The CDR3 runs 15 residues. The CDR3 here is CASSATDRASQPLHF. The CDR3 bases are TGTGCCAGCAGCGCGACGGACAGGGCGAGCCAGCCTCTCCACTTT.

V usage is TRBV14 and J usage is TRBJ1-6; the D is unclear. There are 13 residues in the CDR3. Germline CDR1 and CDR2: SGHDN and FVKESK. With 2 bases removed from V and 7 bases from J, the gap between germline ends came to 6 bases. Written as DNA, the CDR3 is TGTGCCAGCAGCCAAAGAGGAAATTCACCCCTCCACTTT. This encodes CASSQRGNSPLHF.

The chain joins TRBV29-1 to TRBJ1-2, with D maybe TRBD1 (5 bases). The CDR3 has 16 amino acids. V was shortened by 0 bases and J by 1 base, with 15 bases between the two germline ends. Germline V gene sequence: CDR1 SQVTM, CDR2 ANQGSEA. The CDR3 loop is CSVEDLSGTFNYGYTF. For the CDR3, the DNA is TGCAGCGTTGAAGACCTTTCAGGGACGTTTAACTATGGCTACACCTTC.

J is TRBJ1-2 and V is TRBV14; TRBD1 matches at 8 bases. The CDR3 length is 13 residues. V was clipped by 4 bases and J by 7 bases; unmatched bases: 5. Germline V gene data show CDR1 as SGHDN and CDR2 as FVKESK. CDR3 in DNA: TGTGCCAGCAGCCCCGGACAGGGTGTTGGCTACACCTTC. Amino acid sequence: CASSPGQGVGYTF. Supplemented by reference TRBV14 and TRBJ1-2, the full variable domain reads EAGVTQFPSHSVIEKGQTVTLRCDPISGHDNLYWYRRVMGKEIKFLLHFVKESKQDESGMPNNRFLAERTGGTYSTLKVQPAELEDSGVYFCASSPGQGVGYTFGSGTRLTVV.

The chain joins TRBV5-1 to TRBJ1-1; perhaps TRBD1 as D (5 bases). The CDR3 is 17 amino acids. Looked up from germline, CDR1 is SGHRS and CDR2 is YFSETQ. V lost 2 bases and J lost 0, with 17 bases in between. The chain's CDR3 is CASSFLAFGGMNTEAFF. CDR3 bases: TGCGCCAGCAGCTTCCTTGCTTTTGGGGGGATGAACACTGAAGCTTTCTTT.

The rearrangement uses TRBV30 and TRBJ1-2; maybe TRBD1 (6 bases). CDR1 and CDR2 (germline): GTSNPN, SVGIG (reference sequence). Trimming shortened V by 1 base and J by 7 bases, and 22 bases separated the two germline ends. The CDR3 runs 16 residues. CDR3 nucleotide sequence: TGTGCCTGGAGTGAGGCGAACCGACAGGACTCTCGTGGCTACACCTTC. Protein product: CAWSEANRQDSRGYTF.

V and J are TRBV11-2 and TRBJ2-7; D gene uncertain. The V gene lost 4 bases and the J gene lost 3 bases, with 13 bases spanning the gap. Germline CDR1 reads SGHAT; CDR2 reads FQNNGV. CDR3 length: 14 residues. In DNA, the CDR3 is TGTGCCAGCAGCTCCAGATCCGGATTCTACGAGCAGTACTTC. Amino acid sequence: CASSSRSGFYEQYF.

The chain recombines TRBV13 with TRBJ2-1; the D gene is possibly TRBD1 (5 bases). Germline CDR1 is PRHDT and CDR2 is FYEKMQ (reference sequence). V lost 0 bases to trimming and J lost 4 bases, with 10 bases between them. The CDR3 spans 15 residues. The CDR3 DNA reads as TGTGCCAGCAGCTTAGGGGGGCATCGATACAATGAGCAGTTCTTC. Translated: CASSLGGHRYNEQFF.

This clone was picked up a small number of times. The J gene is TRBJ1-5, the V gene TRBV15; no firm D call. The CDR3 is 16 residues long. V was trimmed by 1 base and J by 6 bases, leaving 16 bases between them. CDR1 and CDR2 (germline): LNHNV, YYDKDF (reference sequence). The CDR3 protein is CATSRGETRGRQPQHF. CDR3 nucleotides: TGTGCCACCAGCAGAGGCGAGACCAGAGGGCGTCAGCCCCAGCATTTT.

Here the CDR3 reads CASSLQGSWSTDTQYF. In DNA, the CDR3 is TGTGCCAGCAGCCTCCAGGGGTCTTGGAGCACAGATACGCAGTATTTT. The chain links TRBV9 to TRBJ2-3; D is perhaps TRBD1 (6 bases). Germline V gene sequence: CDR1 SGDLS, CDR2 YYNGEE. With 4 bases removed from V and 0 bases from J, the gap between germline ends came to 15 bases. This CDR3 is built from 16 residues. Full variable domain (remainder filled in from reference TRBV9 and TRBJ2-3): DSGVTQTPKHLITATGQRVTLRCSPRSGDLSVYWYQQSLDQGLQFLIQYYNGEERAKGNILERFSAQQFPDLHSELNLSSLELGDSALYFCASSLQGSWSTDTQYFGPGTRLTVL.

The V call is TRBV7-9, the J call TRBJ1-6, with TRBD1 identical over 9 bases. Germline assignment: CDR1 SEHNR and CDR2 FQNEAQ (reference sequence). The length of the CDR3 is 14 residues. J lost 6 bases, V lost 4 bases, and 1 base had no gene match. The CDR3 sequence is CASSSGQGNSPLHF. DNA of the CDR3: TGTGCCAGCAGCTCGGGACAGGGTAATTCACCCCTCCACTTT. The complete variable domain, with remaining parts taken from reference TRBV7-9 and TRBJ1-6, reads DTGVSQNPRHKITKRGQNVTFRCDPISEHNRLYWYRQTLGQGPEFLTYFQNEAQLEKSRLLSDRFSAERPKGSFSTLEIQRTEQGDSAMYLCASSSGQGNSPLHFGNGTRLTVT.

This rearrangement joins TRBV5-1 to TRBJ2-7; 8 bases match TRBD2. CDR3 length: 17 residues. J was trimmed by 2 bases and V by 0 bases; bases with no gene match: 10. Looked up from germline, CDR1 is SGHRS and CDR2 is YFSETQ. The CDR3: CASSLALSGGPTYEQYF. CDR3 DNA: TGCGCCAGCAGCTTGGCTCTTTCGGGGGGGCCCACCTACGAGCAGTACTTC.